The source of this TCR beta chain is a study of T-cell memory formation after mild COVID-19. The study's findings and limits: Contracting clones localized mainly to CM and EM when CD4+ and mainly to EMRA when CD8+. Later expanders leaned CD4+, whereas clones that contracted between day 15 and 85 were balanced CD4/CD8.

In regard to this clonotype: Antigen specificity is unknown.

CDR1 and CDR2 from the germline V gene are MGHDK and SYGVNS. V shed 1 base and J shed 7 bases, with 11 bases lying between them. The CDR3 contains 13 residues. TCRdb called the 5' RACE reads again in MiXCR, with one record for every CDR3 protein. The data contain about 140,000 distinct CDR3 sequences, 11% to 15% of them singletons. The chain carries TRBV25-1 and TRBJ2-7; the D gene could be TRBD1 or TRBD2 (6 bases each). The clonotype was recovered from an adult woman who had mild COVID-19 (a few samples of this study predate the infection). Cell type and time point are not known. Source material: PBMCs or a T cell subset sorted from them (not recorded which). The CDR3 DNA reads TGTGCCAGCAGTGAATGGGGGGCGCGAGAGCAGTACTTC. This encodes CASSEWGAREQYF.